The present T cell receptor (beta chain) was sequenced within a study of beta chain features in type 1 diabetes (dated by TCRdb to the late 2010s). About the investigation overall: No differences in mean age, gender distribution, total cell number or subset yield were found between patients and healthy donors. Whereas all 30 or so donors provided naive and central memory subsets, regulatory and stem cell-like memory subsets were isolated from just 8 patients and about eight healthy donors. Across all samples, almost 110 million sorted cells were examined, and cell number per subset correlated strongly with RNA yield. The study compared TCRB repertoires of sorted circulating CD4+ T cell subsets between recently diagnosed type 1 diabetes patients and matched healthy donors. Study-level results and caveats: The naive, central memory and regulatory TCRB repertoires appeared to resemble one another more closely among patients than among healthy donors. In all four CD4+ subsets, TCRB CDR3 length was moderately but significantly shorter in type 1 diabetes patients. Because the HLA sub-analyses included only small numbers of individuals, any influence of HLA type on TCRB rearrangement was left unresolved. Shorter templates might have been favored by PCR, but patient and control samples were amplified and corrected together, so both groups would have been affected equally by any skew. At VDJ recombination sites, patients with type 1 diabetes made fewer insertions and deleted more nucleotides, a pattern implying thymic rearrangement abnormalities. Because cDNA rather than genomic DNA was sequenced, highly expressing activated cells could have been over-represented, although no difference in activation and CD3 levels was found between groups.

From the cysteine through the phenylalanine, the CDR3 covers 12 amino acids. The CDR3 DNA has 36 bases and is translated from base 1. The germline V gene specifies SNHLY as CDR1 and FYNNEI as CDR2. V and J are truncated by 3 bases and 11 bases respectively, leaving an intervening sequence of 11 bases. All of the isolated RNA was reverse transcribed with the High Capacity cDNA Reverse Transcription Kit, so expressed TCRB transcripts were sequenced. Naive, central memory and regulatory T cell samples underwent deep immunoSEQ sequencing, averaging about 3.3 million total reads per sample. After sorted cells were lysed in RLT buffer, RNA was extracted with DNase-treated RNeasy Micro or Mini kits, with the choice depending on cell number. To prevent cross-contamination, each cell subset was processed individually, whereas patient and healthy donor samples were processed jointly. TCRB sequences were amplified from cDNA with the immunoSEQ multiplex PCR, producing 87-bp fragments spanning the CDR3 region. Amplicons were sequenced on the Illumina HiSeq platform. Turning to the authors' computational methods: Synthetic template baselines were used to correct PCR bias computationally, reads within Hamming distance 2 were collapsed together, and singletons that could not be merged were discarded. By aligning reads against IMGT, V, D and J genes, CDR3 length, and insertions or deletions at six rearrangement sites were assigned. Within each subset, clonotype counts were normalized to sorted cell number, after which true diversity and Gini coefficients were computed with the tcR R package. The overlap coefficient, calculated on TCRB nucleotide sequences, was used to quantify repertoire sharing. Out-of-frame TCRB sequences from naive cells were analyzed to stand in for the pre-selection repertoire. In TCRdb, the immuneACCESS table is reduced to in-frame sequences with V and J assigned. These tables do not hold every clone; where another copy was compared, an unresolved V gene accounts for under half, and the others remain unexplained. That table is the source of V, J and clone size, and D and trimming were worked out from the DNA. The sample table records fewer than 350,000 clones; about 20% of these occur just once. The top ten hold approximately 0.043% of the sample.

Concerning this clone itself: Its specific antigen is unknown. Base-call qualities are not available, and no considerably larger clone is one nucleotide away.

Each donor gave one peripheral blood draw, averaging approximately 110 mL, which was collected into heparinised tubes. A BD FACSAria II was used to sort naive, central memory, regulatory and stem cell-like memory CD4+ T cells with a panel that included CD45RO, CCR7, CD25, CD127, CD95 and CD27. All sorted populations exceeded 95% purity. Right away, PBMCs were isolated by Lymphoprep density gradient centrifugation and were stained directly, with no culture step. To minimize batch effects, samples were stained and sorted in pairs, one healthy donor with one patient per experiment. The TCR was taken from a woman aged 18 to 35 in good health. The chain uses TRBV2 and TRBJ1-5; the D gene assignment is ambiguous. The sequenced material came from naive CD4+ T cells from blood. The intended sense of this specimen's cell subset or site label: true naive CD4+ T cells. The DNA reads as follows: TGTGCCAGCAGTGATTGGACTTGGGCCCAGCATTTT. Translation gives CASSDWTWAQHF.